The 15 T cell receptor beta chains presented below share a single source sample, sequenced in a study of CD8+ T cells in alopecia areata (dated by TCRdb to the late 2010s). Library prep was done by the immunoSEQ multiplex PCR assay. To provide template for TCR sequencing, every sample had RNA extracted and reverse transcribed into cDNA. This is the immuneACCESS table as TCRdb keeps it, with only in-frame sequences that have V and J called. A part of the clones is gone; compared with another copy, unresolved V genes explain less than half, and the rest is unexplained. The sample counts some 1,900 clones, each observed more than once. The leading ten clones occupy 40% to 60% of the sample. The sequencing sample was made of lesional skin. The receptor set was obtained from a C3H/HeJ mouse with alopecia areata. The MHC haplotype found in this strain is H2-k.

This clone was seen a few times. Germline and junction disagree at one end, which may indicate a read error. All gene names here are mouse names. The read falls 4 residues short of the CDR3 end, and the missing part is taken from the germline J gene. V is TRBV13-3 and J is TRBJ2-7; 11 bases match TRBD2. Germline CDR1 reads NNHDY; CDR2 reads SYVADS. The CDR3 has 16 amino acids. CDR3 amino acids: CASGDWTGGHSYEQYF. The sequenced CDR3 bases are TGTGCCAGCGGTGATTGGACTGGGGGGCACTCCTAT.

The table lists this clone with many counts. These gene names are mouse names. The read comes to an end 4 residues before the CDR3 does, leaving the germline J gene to fill in the end. The chain joins TRBV16 to TRBJ2-4; 7 bases fit TRBD2. Germline assignment: CDR1 SGHSA and CDR2 FRNQAP. The V segment lost 0 bases and the J segment 0 bases; nucleotides outside the gene matches: 3. CDR3 length: 16 residues. CDR3 in amino acids: CASSLDWGLSQNTLYF. The part of the CDR3 DNA that was read is TGTGCAAGCAGCTTAGACTGGGGGTTAAGTCAAAAC. Using reference TRBV16 and TRBJ2-4 for the parts outside the CDR3, the full variable domain is NAGVIQTPRHKVTGKGQEATLWCEPISGHSAVFWYRQTIVQGLEFLTYFRNQAPIDDSGMPKERFSAQMPNQSHSTLKIQSTQPQDSAVYLCASSLDWGLSQNTLYFGAGTRLSVL.

The table lists this clone with many counts. The genes and germline here are from mouse. The read falls 4 residues short of the CDR3 end, and the missing part is taken from the germline J gene. The chain carries TRBV13-3 and TRBJ2-2, with 8 bases aligning to TRBD1. Germline CDR1 is NNHDY and CDR2 is SYVADS. V shed 2 bases, J shed 2 bases, and the junction held 8 bases outside the gene matches. The CDR3 extends over 17 amino acids. CDR3 DNA (partial): TGTGCCAGCAGTGACAGGCAGGGGGCGCGGAACACCGGG. This sequence encodes CASSDRQGARNTG. The whole CDR3 sequence reads CASSDRQGARNTGQLYF.

This clone was counted ten times or more. Mouse gene names and germline throughout. The sequenced CDR3 bases are TGTGCCAGCGGTGATTGGGGGGGCGCGAGTGCAGAA. It encodes CASGDWGGASAE. The CDR3 in its entirety is CASGDWGGASAETLYF. This chain links TRBV13-2 with TRBJ2-3; TRBD2 matches at 9 bases. The read ends 4 residues shy of where the CDR3 ends; the end is completed using the germline J gene. CDR3 length: 16 residues. V dropped 1 base and J dropped 0; count of bases not matched to a gene: 3. Germline loops: CDR1 NNHNN, CDR2 SYGAGS (reference sequence).

Turning to this clone: Each gene name is a mouse one. The read finishes 4 residues shy of the CDR3 end, and the germline J gene is used to complete it. The V gene is TRBV13-3, the J gene TRBJ2-1; TRBD1 aligns across 12 bases. V was pared by 5 bases and J by 6 bases, with 9 bases of the junction left unmatched. The germline gives CDR1 NNHDY, CDR2 SYVADS. The CDR3 sequence is 16 residues long. The CDR3 spells CASSSSGTGGFAEQFF. CDR3 bases read: TGTGCCAGCAGCTCATCCGGGACAGGGGGCTTTGCT.

This clone was detected many times. DNA and listed protein disagree at residue 15, so the protein shown here was translated from the DNA. Mouse gene names apply. The sequenced fragment ends 3 residues before the CDR3 boundary, so the rest is inferred from the germline J gene. This chain connects TRBV13-1 to TRBJ1-6; TRBD1 matches at 9 bases. Being an ORF, TRBJ1-6 has a function that is uncertain. Trimming cost V 0 bases and J 0 bases; bases outside gene matches: 4. CDR1 is NSHNY, CDR2 SYGAGN, per germline. CDR3 length: 18 residues. The sequenced CDR3 bases are TGTGCCAGCAGTGATGGTCACAGGGGGCATTCCTATAATTCGCCC. Its protein is CASSDGHRGHSYNSP. The CDR3 in full is CASSDGHRGHSYNSPLYF.

With regard to this clone: With only one base between it and a far larger clone, this is likely a read error. Gene labels here are mouse ones. With the read ending 4 residues before the CDR3 end, the germline J gene is used to fill in that end. The same CDR3 is also encoded by other DNA sequences in this sample. The J gene is TRBJ1-1, the V gene TRBV1; 7 nucleotides align to TRBD1. V was clipped by 4 bases and J by 3 bases; unmatched bases: 5. The CDR3 is 14 amino acids. The germline V gene encodes CDR1 NSQYPW and CDR2 LRSPGD (reference sequence). CDR3 in amino acids: CTCSEGARYTEVFF. The covered CDR3 bases are TGCACCTGCAGTGAGGGGGCTCGTTACACA.

Judged by abundance, this clone is medium-sized. Genes and germline are mouse. Incomplete CDR3 DNA: TGTGCCAGCAGTAAAGGGGACAGGTCCAACGAA. Translated, it gives CASSKGDRSNE. The whole CDR3 is CASSKGDRSNERLFF. The chain is built from TRBV19 and TRBJ1-4, with TRBD1 matching over 8 bases. The missing CDR3 end, 4 residues past where the read stops, is filled in from the germline J gene. The CDR3 runs 15 residues. Losses at the gene ends were 3 bases for V and 2 bases for J; bases not matched to a gene: 3. Germline V gene sequence: CDR1 FNHDT, CDR2 SITEND (reference sequence).

In this sample, this clone turned up many times. Gene names are mouse gene names. Coverage ceases 4 residues before the CDR3 finishes, and the germline J gene fills in the end. The chain carries TRBV29 and TRBJ2-5; 9 bases match TRBD1. J was trimmed by 1 base and V by 6 bases; bases with no gene match: 8. The CDR3 is made up of 16 amino acids. Germline V gene data show CDR1 as MSHET and CDR2 as SYDVDS. The CDR3 spells CASRQTGGADQDTQYF. The sequenced CDR3 bases are TGTGCTAGCAGACAAACAGGGGGCGCGGACCAAGAC.

This clone was found many times. Gene and germline names: mouse. The read ends 4 residues before the CDR3 terminus; that terminus is restored from the germline J gene. J is TRBJ2-3 and V is TRBV1; 10 bases agree with TRBD1. The CDR3 totals 14 residues. Germline CDR1 is NSQYPW and CDR2 is LRSPGD (reference sequence). The CDR3 protein is CTCSPTGGLETLYF. The covered CDR3 bases are TGCACCTGCAGTCCGACAGGGGGCTTAGAA. The entire variable domain, with the rest obtained from reference TRBV1 and TRBJ2-3, is as follows: VTLLEQNPRWRLVPRGQAVNLRCILKNSQYPWMSWYQQDLQKQLQWLFTLRSPGDKEVKSLPGADYLATRVTDTELRLQVANMSQGRTLYCTCSPTGGLETLYFGSGTRLTVL.

For this clone: Its ends do not fully match the called genes, so a read error is possible. Here the gene names and germline are mouse. From the germline J gene comes the end of the CDR3, since the read stops 4 residues before it. This chain links TRBV13-2 with TRBJ1-2; weak D call: TRBD1 (5 bases). This CDR3 region has 13 residues. CDR1 is NNHNN, CDR2 SYGAGS, per germline (reference sequence). The CDR3 is CASSETANSDYTF. The DNA read from the CDR3 is TGTGCCAGCAGTGAGACAGCAAACTCC.

This clone occurred many times. All gene names here are mouse names. Coverage ceases 4 residues before the CDR3 finishes, and the germline J gene fills in the end. The chain uses TRBV1 and TRBJ2-7; 11 bases are a match to TRBD2. Germline lookup yields CDR1 NSQYPW and CDR2 LRSPGD (reference sequence). With V trimmed by 4 bases and J by 0 bases, 2 bases remained unmatched. This CDR3 comprises 15 residues. The sequenced part of the CDR3 DNA is TGCACCTGCAGTGTCGACTGGGGGGGCTCCTAT. It codes for CTCSVDWGGSY. The whole CDR3 sequence is CTCSVDWGGSYEQYF.

Only a few counts were recorded for this clone. A single base is all that separates this from a far larger clone, so a read error is likely. Mouse names are used for the genes. Sequencing ends 4 residues short of the CDR3 end; the germline J gene provides the rest. The rearrangement uses TRBV19 and TRBJ1-1; weak D call: TRBD1 (6 bases). The CDR3 contains 14 residues. Germline V gene lookup returns CDR1 FNHDT and CDR2 SITEND (reference sequence). The sequenced part of the CDR3 DNA is TGTGCCAGCAGTGAGGGACTGGGGGGGCGA. As protein: CASSEGLGGR. The CDR3 in full is CASSEGLGGREVFF.

This clone was found a few times. Gene names are the mouse ones. The CDR3 end lies 4 residues beyond the end of the read and is filled in from the germline J gene. The chain combines TRBV13-2 with TRBJ2-1, with 11 bases that match TRBD2. Germline V CDR1 and CDR2: NNHNN, SYGAGS (reference sequence). CDR3 length equals 14 residues. Partial CDR3 DNA: TGTGCCAGCGGTCACCGGGACTGGGGGGCT. Encoded protein: CASGHRDWGA. The full CDR3 reads CASGHRDWGAEQFF.

This clone showed up many times. Gene names are the mouse ones. The read gets to within 4 residues of the CDR3 end, and the germline J gene fills in the rest. The identical CDR3 is also encoded by other nucleotide sequences in the sample. The rearrangement uses TRBV1 and TRBJ2-1; 13 bases agree with TRBD2. The CDR3 runs 18 residues. Germline V gene lookup returns CDR1 NSQYPW and CDR2 LRSPGD (reference sequence). The CDR3 sequence is CTCSADRDWGGGGAEQFF. Incomplete CDR3 DNA: TGCACCTGCAGTGCAGATAGGGACTGGGGGGGAGGTGGGGCT.